This passage covers 27 T cell receptor beta chains from one sample sequenced in a study of control samples from healthy donors and cancer patients. Sequencing was performed with immunoSEQ multiplex PCR; in TCRdb, only in-frame clones are kept and a portion is missing. The sample comprises under 110,000 clones, approximately 90% of which are singletons, and about 7.8% rests with the top ten. The sequenced material came from blood. The receptor set was obtained from a young man in good health.

The chain carries TRBV19 and TRBJ2-2, with unresolved D. Germline CDR1 and CDR2: LNHDA and SQIVND (reference sequence). The CDR3 runs 15 residues. The V end lost 5 bases, the J end lost 0 bases, and 10 bases lay between the germline ends. CDR3 in amino acids: CASSWGITNTGELFF. CDR3 nucleotides: TGTGCCAGTAGTTGGGGAATAACGAACACCGGGGAGCTGTTTTTT.

The genes are TRBV6-2 or TRBV6-3 and TRBJ2-1, with a tentative D call TRBD2 (6 bases). Germline CDR1 and CDR2: MNHEY and SVGEGT. The CDR3 has 16 residues. V gave up 5 bases and J gave up 5 bases, with 19 bases separating them. CDR3 DNA: TGTGCCAGCAGTAGAGCGGGCGTTAGATTCCACAATGAGCAGTTCTTC. This translates into CASSRAGVRFHNEQFF.

The V call is TRBV9, the J call TRBJ1-3; D not resolved. Germline CDR1 reads SGDLS; CDR2 reads YYNGEE. V lost 0 bases and J 4 bases, leaving 2 bases between the germline ends. The CDR3 has 12 residues. CDR3 sequence: CASSVGGNTIYF. The CDR3 nucleotides are TGTGCCAGCAGCGTAGGGGGAAACACCATATATTTT. The full variable domain, completed using reference TRBV9 and TRBJ1-3, is DSGVTQTPKHLITATGQRVTLRCSPRSGDLSVYWYQQSLDQGLQFLIQYYNGEERAKGNILERFSAQQFPDLHSELNLSSLELGDSALYFCASSVGGNTIYFGEGSWLTVV.

The chain has TRBV7-9 and TRBJ2-7, with a tentative D call TRBD2 (5 bases). CDR1 is SEHNR, CDR2 FQNEAQ, per germline (reference sequence). The V end was cut by 6 bases, the J end by 4 bases, with 19 bases between. The CDR3 is 15 residues long. In DNA form, the CDR3 reads TGTGCCAGCAGTAGCCGGGGAGCGACTATATACGAGCAGTACTTC. Amino acids: CASSSRGATIYEQYF.

This clone came up once. The chain carries TRBV30 and TRBJ1-2, with D unclear. V was clipped by 2 bases and J by 0 bases, with 7 bases between them. This CDR3 contains 13 residues. CDR1 and CDR2 (germline): GTSNPN, SVGIG (reference sequence). Here the CDR3 reads CAWSLGTNYGYTF. The CDR3 DNA reads as TGTGCCTGGAGTTTAGGGACTAACTATGGCTACACCTTC.

The chain has TRBV19 and TRBJ2-7; D is perhaps TRBD1 (6 bases). The V end was cut by 5 bases, the J end by 2 bases, with 16 bases between. CDR3 length equals 15 residues. The germline V gene encodes CDR1 LNHDA and CDR2 SQIVND (reference sequence). The CDR3 DNA reads as TGTGCCAGTAGTGTTGCGGACAGCGTGGCCTACGAGCAGTACTTC. Amino acid sequence: CASSVADSVAYEQYF.

V gene TRBV9 combines with J gene TRBJ2-7; D is unresolved. V gave up 4 bases and J gave up 5 bases, with 10 bases separating them. The CDR3 extends over 12 amino acids. Germline V gives CDR1 SGDLS, CDR2 YYNGEE. This chain's CDR3 is CASSPMSHEQYF. As DNA, the CDR3 is TGTGCCAGCAGCCCGATGTCCCACGAGCAGTACTTC.

The chain employs TRBV5-4 and TRBJ1-6, with 9 bases aligning to TRBD1. Germline CDR1 SGHNT, CDR2 YYREEE (reference sequence). The CDR3 is made up of 15 amino acids. Trimming at V came to 5 bases and at J to 6 bases, leaving 6 bases not matched to a gene. CDR3 nucleotides: TGTGCCAGCAGTTCCCGGGACAGGGCTAATTCACCCCTCCACTTT. Protein: CASSSRDRANSPLHF.

The CDR3: CATSDWGTPNGETQYF. In nucleotides, the CDR3 is TGTGCCACCAGTGATTGGGGGACTCCGAATGGAGAGACCCAGTACTTC. The genes are TRBV24-1 and TRBJ2-5; tentative D call: TRBD2 (6 bases). The germline gives CDR1 KGHDR, CDR2 SFDVKD. The CDR3 covers 16 residues. V lost 2 bases and J 4 bases, leaving 16 bases between the germline ends.

V usage is TRBV27 and J usage is TRBJ1-3, with TRBD1 identical over 11 bases. The V and J ends lost 6 bases and 4 bases, in that order; junction bases with no gene match: 5. This CDR3 comprises 15 residues. Germline V lookup: CDR1 MNHEY, CDR2 SMNVEV (reference sequence). The DNA for the CDR3 is TGTGCCAGCAGCCGAGGGACAGGGGGAGGAAACACCATATATTTT. The encoded protein is CASSRGTGGGNTIYF.

The chain uses TRBV10-1 and TRBJ2-2, with D tentatively TRBD2 (6 bases). Trimming cost V 4 bases and J 5 bases, with 17 bases left between them. From germline, CDR1 is WNHNN and CDR2 SYGVQD (reference sequence). The CDR3 is 16 amino acids. The DNA of the CDR3 is TGCGCCAGCAGTGGGCACGCGGGATTACAAACCGGGGAGCTGTTTTTT. This sequence encodes CASSGHAGLQTGELFF.

J is TRBJ1-5 and V is TRBV10-2; D not certain. CDR3 length: 14 amino acids. From germline, CDR1 is WSHSY and CDR2 SAAADI. V was shortened by 4 bases and J by 1 base, with 8 bases between the two germline ends. DNA of the CDR3: TGCGCCAGCAGTGGAAGCGACAGCAATCAGCCCCAGCATTTT. It encodes CASSGSDSNQPQHF.

V and J are TRBV18 and TRBJ2-5; D may be TRBD2 (6 bases). Germline CDR1 reads KGHSH; CDR2 reads LQKENI. The CDR3 sequence is 17 residues long. V lost 2 bases to trimming and J lost 3 bases, with 19 bases between them. CDR3 nucleotide sequence: TGTGCCAGCTCACCAGGTAGTAGGGACCGGAGGGAAGAGACCCAGTACTTC. Its translation is CASSPGSRDRREETQYF. The full variable domain, with the rest looked up from reference TRBV18 and TRBJ2-5, is NAGVMQNPRHLVRRRGQEARLRCSPMKGHSHVYWYRQLPEEGLKFMVYLQKENIIDESGMPKERFSAEFPKEGPSILRIQQVVRGDSAAYFCASSPGSRDRREETQYFGPGTRLLVL.

The rearrangement joins TRBV7-8 to TRBJ1-1; TRBD1 is a possible D gene (5 bases). Per germline, CDR1 SGHVS and CDR2 FQNEAQ. This CDR3 is built from 15 residues. The germline V and J ends were trimmed by 5 bases and 0 bases, with 13 bases remaining between them. The CDR3 region is CASSGTGTVNTEAFF. The CDR3 bases are TGTGCCAGCAGCGGCACCGGGACGGTGAACACTGAAGCTTTCTTT. Full variable domain (outside the CDR3, taken from reference TRBV7-8 and TRBJ1-1): GAGVSQSPRYKVAKRGQDVALRCDPISGHVSLFWYQQALGQGPEFLTYFQNEAQLDKSGLPSDRFFAERPEGSVSTLKIQRTQQEDSAVYLCASSGTGTVNTEAFFGQGTRLTVV.

The sample holds one count of this clone. The rearrangement uses TRBV7-2 and TRBJ2-7; TRBD2 is a possible D gene (6 bases). V lost 0 bases and J lost 7, with 19 bases in between. The CDR3 runs to 16 residues. The germline V gene has CDR1 SGHTA and CDR2 FQGNSA. CDR3 nucleotide sequence: TGTGCCAGCAGCTTAGCCACTAGCTTCGGTAATTGGGAGCAGTACTTC. It is translated as CASSLATSFGNWEQYF.

The rearrangement links TRBV15 to TRBJ1-5; 8 bases match TRBD1. The CDR3 runs to 16 residues. With V trimmed by 4 bases and J by 4 bases, 9 bases remained unmatched. The germline CDR1 and CDR2 sequences are LNHNV and YYDKDF (reference sequence). CDR3 sequence (DNA): TGTGCCACCAGCACCCGGACAGGGTTCGGGAATCAGCCCCAGCATTTT. It encodes CATSTRTGFGNQPQHF.

The chain is built from TRBV2 and TRBJ2-7; D ambiguous. V lost 3 bases and J lost 9, with 9 bases in between. This CDR3 contains 11 residues. Germline V CDR1 and CDR2: SNHLY, FYNNEI. CDR3: CASSDSALQYF. CDR3 sequence (DNA): TGTGCCAGCAGTGACTCGGCGCTGCAGTACTTC.

This clone was seen only once. The CDR3 reads CASSITAGGEQFF. CDR3 nucleotide sequence: TGTGCCAGTAGTATTACGGCAGGCGGTGAGCAGTTCTTC. The rearrangement uses TRBV19 and TRBJ2-1; D is undetermined. V was pared by 3 bases and J by 9 bases, with 12 bases between. CDR1 is LNHDA and CDR2 is SQIVND in the germline V gene (reference sequence). This CDR3 region has 13 residues.

This chain links TRBV19 with TRBJ1-1; tentatively, D is TRBD1 (5 bases). Trimming cost V 3 bases and J 0 bases, with 8 bases left between them. The CDR3 is 14 amino acids. Germline values: CDR1 LNHDA, CDR2 SQIVND (reference sequence). The CDR3 coding sequence is TGTGCCAGTAGTATGGGACGGTTGAACACTGAAGCTTTCTTT. Its translation is CASSMGRLNTEAFF.

J is TRBJ1-1 and V is TRBV20-1, with D uncertain. Germline lookup yields CDR1 DFQATT and CDR2 SNEGSKA (reference sequence). V was clipped by 7 bases and J by 1 base, with 7 bases between them. The CDR3 is made up of 11 amino acids. Written as DNA, the CDR3 is TGCAGTGTATATACGAACACTGAAGCTTTCTTT. It translates to CSVYTNTEAFF.

The chain joins TRBV10-1 to TRBJ1-5, with D uncertain. The V end was cut by 8 bases, the J end by 0 bases, with 5 bases between. CDR1 is WNHNN and CDR2 is SYGVQD in the germline V gene (reference sequence). The CDR3 is 12 amino acids. The DNA for the CDR3 is TGCGCCAGCGGATATAGCAATCAGCCCCAGCATTTT. Protein product: CASGYSNQPQHF.

This clone has only one observation. The chain links TRBV5-6 to TRBJ1-2; D might be TRBD1 (5 bases). The CDR3 runs 16 residues. Looked up from germline, CDR1 is SGHDT and CDR2 is YYEEEE. Between the trimmed V and J ends, which lost 4 bases and 0 bases, there was a span of 16 bases. The DNA for the CDR3 is TGTGCCAGCAGCCCGGGACGGATCCAAGCTAACTATGGCTACACCTTC. Protein: CASSPGRIQANYGYTF.

The chain joins TRBV11-3 to TRBJ2-3; tentative D call: TRBD1 (5 bases). Germline V lookup: CDR1 SGHNT, CDR2 YENEEA. With 5 bases removed from V and 7 bases from J, the gap between germline ends came to 25 bases. The CDR3 runs to 17 residues. DNA of the CDR3: TGTGCCAGCAGCCCCCACCCCGGGCAGGGATTGGAAAATACGCAGTATTTT. This translates into CASSPHPGQGLENTQYF.

This clone has a handful of counts. The CDR3 nucleotides read TGTGCCACCGGACAGGGGAACGGCTACACCTTC. Translating it yields CATGQGNGYTF. The V call is TRBV24-1, the J call TRBJ1-2; 9 bases are shared with TRBD1. This CDR3 region has 11 residues. Germline V gene sequence: CDR1 KGHDR, CDR2 SFDVKD. Trimming at V came to 9 bases and at J to 8 bases, leaving 3 bases not matched to a gene.

The chain employs TRBV6-5 and TRBJ1-2, with D uncertain. V lost 7 bases and J 7 bases, leaving 19 bases between the germline ends. Germline lookup yields CDR1 MNHEY and CDR2 SVGAGI. The CDR3 spans 14 residues. The CDR3 DNA reads TGTGCCAGCACGTTTACAATTTCCCCGGGTGGCTACACCTTC. Amino acids: CASTFTISPGGYTF.

The chain recombines TRBV19 with TRBJ2-5; D remains ambiguous. The V end lost 5 bases, the J end lost 5 bases, and 9 bases lay between the germline ends. From germline, CDR1 is LNHDA and CDR2 SQIVND (reference sequence). CDR3 size: 12 residues. DNA for the CDR3: TGTGCCAGTAGTGTACAAGGCGAGACCCAGTACTTC. Translated: CASSVQGETQYF. Using reference TRBV19 and TRBJ2-5 for the parts outside the CDR3, the full variable domain is DGGITQSPKYLFRKEGQNVTLSCEQNLNHDAMYWYRQDPGQGLRLIYYSQIVNDFQKGDIAEGYSVSREKKESFPLTVTSAQKNPTAFYLCASSVQGETQYFGPGTRLLVL.

This clone showed up just once. The genes are TRBV19 and TRBJ2-5; the D is unclear. This CDR3 contains 14 residues. V was trimmed by 3 bases and J by 7 bases, leaving 15 bases between them. The V gene's germline CDR1 is LNHDA and CDR2 SQIVND (reference sequence). In DNA form, the CDR3 reads TGTGCCAGTAGTATGCTAGGTATCAGCCGGACCCAGTACTTC. It specifies CASSMLGISRTQYF.